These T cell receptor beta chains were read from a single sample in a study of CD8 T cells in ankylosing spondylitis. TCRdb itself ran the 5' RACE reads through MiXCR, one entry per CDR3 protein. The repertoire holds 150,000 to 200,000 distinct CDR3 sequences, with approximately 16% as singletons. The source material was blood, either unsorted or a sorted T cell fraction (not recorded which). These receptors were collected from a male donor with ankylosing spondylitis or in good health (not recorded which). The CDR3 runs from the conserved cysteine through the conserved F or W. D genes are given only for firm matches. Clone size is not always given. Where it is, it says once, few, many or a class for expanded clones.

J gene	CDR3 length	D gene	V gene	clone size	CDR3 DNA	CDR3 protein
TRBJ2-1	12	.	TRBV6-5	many	TGTGCCAGCAGGGTCGGAGCCGGGACGCAGTTCTTC	CASRVGAGTQFF
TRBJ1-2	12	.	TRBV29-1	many	TGCAGCATTTGGACCGCGAACTATGGCTACACCTTC	CSIWTANYGYTF
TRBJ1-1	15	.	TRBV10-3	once	TGTGCCATCAGTGAGTCGTCCCCAGGAAGGGGGTCGTCTTTCTTT	CAISESSPGRGSSFF
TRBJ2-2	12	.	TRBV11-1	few	TGTGCCAGCAGTTTATGGGGCGGGGAGCTGTTTTTT	CASSLWGGELFF
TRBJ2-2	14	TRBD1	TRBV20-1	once	TGCAGTGCTAGAGGACAGGGGTACACCGGGGAGCTGTTTTTT	CSARGQGYTGELFF
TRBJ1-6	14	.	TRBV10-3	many	TGTGCCATTCGCGGGGGGCCGGATAATTCACCCCTCCACTTT	CAIRGGPDNSPLHF
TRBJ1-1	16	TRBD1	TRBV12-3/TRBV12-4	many	TGTGCCAGCAGTGGGACAGGGGGCATCCTAAACACTGAAGCTTTCTTT	CASSGTGGILNTEAFF
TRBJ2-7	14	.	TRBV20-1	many	TGCAGTGCTGACGACATCCAGAACTCCTACGAGCAGTACTTC	CSADDIQNSYEQYF
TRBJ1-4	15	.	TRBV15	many	TGTGCCACCAGCAGAGATCCCCGGGACAACGAAAAACTGTTTTTT	CATSRDPRDNEKLFF
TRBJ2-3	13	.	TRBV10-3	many	TGTGCCATCAGGGATTCAGGGGAGGATACGCAGTATTTT	CAIRDSGEDTQYF
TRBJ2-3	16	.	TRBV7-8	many	TGTGCCAGCAGCTTAGGGGCAGGGGCTAACACAGATACGCAGTATTTT	CASSLGAGANTDTQYF
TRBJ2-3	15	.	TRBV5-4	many	TGTGCCAGCAGACGGGCGGCAGGGGGCACAGATACGCAGTATTTT	CASRRAAGGTDTQYF
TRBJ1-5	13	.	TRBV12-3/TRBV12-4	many	TGTGCCAGCAGTTTCGAATCCAATCAGCCCCAGCATTTT	CASSFESNQPQHF
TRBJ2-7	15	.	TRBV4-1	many	TGCGCCAGCAGCCACCCTATGGGGGATACCTACGAGCAGTACTTC	CASSHPMGDTYEQYF
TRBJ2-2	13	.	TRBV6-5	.	TGTGCCAGCAGCTCGGGACAATCCGGGGAGCTGTTTTTT	CASSSGQSGELFF
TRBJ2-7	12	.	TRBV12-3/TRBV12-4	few	TGTGCCAGCAGTTTGGGGCGACGCGAGCAGTACTTC	CASSLGRREQYF
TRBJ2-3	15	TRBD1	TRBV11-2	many	TGTGCCAGCAGCTTAGGGACAGGCCTTCCGGATACGCAGTATTTT	CASSLGTGLPDTQYF
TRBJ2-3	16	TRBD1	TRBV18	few	TGTGCCAGCTCAAGGACGGCAGGGGGCCTCGCAGATACGCAGTATTTT	CASSRTAGGLADTQYF
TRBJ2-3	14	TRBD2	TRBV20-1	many	TGCAGTGCTAGGGACTGGGGGGGGACAGATACGCAGTATTTT	CSARDWGGTDTQYF
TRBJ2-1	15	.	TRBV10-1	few	TGCGCCAGCAGTGAGTCTAGCGGCCCCTACAATGAGCAGTTCTTC	CASSESSGPYNEQFF
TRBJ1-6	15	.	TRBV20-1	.	TGCAGTGCGGTCTTTGACCACTCCTATAATTCACCCCTCCACTTT	CSAVFDHSYNSPLHF
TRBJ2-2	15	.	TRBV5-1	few	TGCGCCAGCAGCTTGGGGACCCTTGGCACCGGGGAGCTGTTTTTT	CASSLGTLGTGELFF
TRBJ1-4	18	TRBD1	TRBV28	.	TGTGCCAGCAGCCAGCCGGGACAGGGAGGTAATTCGAATGAAAAACTGTTTTTT	CASSQPGQGGNSNEKLFF
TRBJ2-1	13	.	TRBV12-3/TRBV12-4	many	TGTGCCAGCGGAATCATGGATAGATATGAGCAGTTCTTC	CASGIMDRYEQFF
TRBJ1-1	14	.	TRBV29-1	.	TGCAGCGTTGTAGAGCGTGCCGTGAACACTGAAGCTTTCTTT	CSVVERAVNTEAFF
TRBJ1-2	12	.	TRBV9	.	TGTGCCGGCAACGCTGGGGGCTATGGCTACACCTTC	CAGNAGGYGYTF
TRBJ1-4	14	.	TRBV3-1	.	TGTGCCAGCAGCGACACATCAACTAATGAAAAACTGTTTTTT	CASSDTSTNEKLFF
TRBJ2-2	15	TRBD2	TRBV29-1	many	TGCAGCGTTGGGGCGGGAGAGGTTTACACCGGGGAGCTGTTTTTT	CSVGAGEVYTGELFF
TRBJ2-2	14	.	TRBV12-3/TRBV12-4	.	TGTGCCAGCAGTTTCTTTGGTAGGACCGGGGAGCTGTTTTTT	CASSFFGRTGELFF
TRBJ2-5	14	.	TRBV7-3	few	TGTGCCAGCAGCTTAACGAGGACAGAAGAGACCCAGTACTTC	CASSLTRTEETQYF
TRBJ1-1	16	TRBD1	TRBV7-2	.	TGTGCCAGCAGCTACAGGGGCGGGTCCATGAACACTGAAGCTTTCTTT	CASSYRGGSMNTEAFF
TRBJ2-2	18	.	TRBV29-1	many	TGCAGCGTTGAAGAAAGGAGAAAAACAGGGAGGGGCACCGGGGAGCTGTTTTTT	CSVEERRKTGRGTGELFF
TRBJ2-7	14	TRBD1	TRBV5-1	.	TGCGCCAGCAGCCCTGGACAGGTGGACCTAGAGCAGTACTTC	CASSPGQVDLEQYF
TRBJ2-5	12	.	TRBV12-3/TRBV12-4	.	TGTGCCAGCACGGCAGGCCAAGAGACCCAGTACTTC	CASTAGQETQYF
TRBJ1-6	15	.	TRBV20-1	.	TGCAGTGCTAGAGTACGCTCGGGAGGTGATTCACCCCTCCACTTT	CSARVRSGGDSPLHF
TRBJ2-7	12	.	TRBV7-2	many	TGTGCCAGCAGCCCGAGCTCCTACGAGCAGTACTTC	CASSPSSYEQYF
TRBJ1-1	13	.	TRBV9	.	TGTGCCAGCAGCGTAGGACCCACAGGGGAAGCTTTCTTT	CASSVGPTGEAFF